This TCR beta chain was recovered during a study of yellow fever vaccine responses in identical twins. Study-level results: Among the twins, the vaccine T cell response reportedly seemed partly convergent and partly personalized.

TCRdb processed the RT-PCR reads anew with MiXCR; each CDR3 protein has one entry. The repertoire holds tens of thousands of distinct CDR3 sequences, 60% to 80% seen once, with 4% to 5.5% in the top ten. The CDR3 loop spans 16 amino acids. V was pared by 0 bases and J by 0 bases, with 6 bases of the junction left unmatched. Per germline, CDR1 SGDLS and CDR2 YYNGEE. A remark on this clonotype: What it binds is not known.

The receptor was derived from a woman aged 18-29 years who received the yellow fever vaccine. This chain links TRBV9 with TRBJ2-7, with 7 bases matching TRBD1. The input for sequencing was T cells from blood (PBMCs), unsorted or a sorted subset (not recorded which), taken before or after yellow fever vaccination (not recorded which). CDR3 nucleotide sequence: TGTGCCAGCAGCGTAGAGGGGACAGTAAGCTCCTACGAGCAGTACGTC. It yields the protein CASSVEGTVSSYEQYV.